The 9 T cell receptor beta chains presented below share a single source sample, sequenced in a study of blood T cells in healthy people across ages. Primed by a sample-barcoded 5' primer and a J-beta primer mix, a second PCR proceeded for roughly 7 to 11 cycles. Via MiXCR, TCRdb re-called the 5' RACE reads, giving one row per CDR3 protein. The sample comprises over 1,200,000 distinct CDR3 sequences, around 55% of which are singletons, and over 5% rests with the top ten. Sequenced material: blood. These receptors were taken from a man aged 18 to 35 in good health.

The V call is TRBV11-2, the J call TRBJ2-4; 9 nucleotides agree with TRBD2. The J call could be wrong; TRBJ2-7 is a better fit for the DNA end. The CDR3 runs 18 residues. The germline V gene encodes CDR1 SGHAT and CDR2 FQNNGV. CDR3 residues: CASSSSQGAGGLQYEQYF. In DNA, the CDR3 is TGTGCCAGCAGCTCGAGTCAAGGGGCGGGAGGGCTTCAGTACGAGCAGTACTTC.

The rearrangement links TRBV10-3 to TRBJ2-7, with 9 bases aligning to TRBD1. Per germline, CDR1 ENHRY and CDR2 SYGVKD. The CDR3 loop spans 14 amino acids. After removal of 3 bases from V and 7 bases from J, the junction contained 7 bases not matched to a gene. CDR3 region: CAISDPGTGLEQYF. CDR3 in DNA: TGTGCCATCAGTGACCCCGGGACAGGGTTGGAGCAGTACTTC.

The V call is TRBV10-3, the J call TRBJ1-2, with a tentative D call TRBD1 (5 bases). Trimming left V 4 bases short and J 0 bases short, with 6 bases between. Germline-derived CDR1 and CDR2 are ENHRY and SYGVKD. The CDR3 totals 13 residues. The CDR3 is CAISGTPNYGYTF. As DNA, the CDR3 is TGTGCCATCAGTGGGACACCTAACTATGGCTACACCTTC.

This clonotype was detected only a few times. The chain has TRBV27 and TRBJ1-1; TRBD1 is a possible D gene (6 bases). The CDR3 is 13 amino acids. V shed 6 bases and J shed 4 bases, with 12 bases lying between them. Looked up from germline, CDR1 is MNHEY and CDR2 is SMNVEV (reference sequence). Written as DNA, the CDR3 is TGTGCCAGCAGGATCCCGACAGGCACTGAAGCTTTCTTT. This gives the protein CASRIPTGTEAFF.

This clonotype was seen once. CDR3 coding DNA: TGTGCCAGCAGTTACTCACCCCCGGGACAGGGAATGGAGCAGTACTTC. Translation: CASSYSPPGQGMEQYF. The chain combines TRBV6-5 with TRBJ2-4; 9 positions match TRBD1. The J segment lost 13 bases and the V segment lost 0 bases, leaving 13 bases of the junction unmatched. The CDR3 contains 16 residues. Germline V gene sequence: CDR1 MNHEY, CDR2 SVGAGI.

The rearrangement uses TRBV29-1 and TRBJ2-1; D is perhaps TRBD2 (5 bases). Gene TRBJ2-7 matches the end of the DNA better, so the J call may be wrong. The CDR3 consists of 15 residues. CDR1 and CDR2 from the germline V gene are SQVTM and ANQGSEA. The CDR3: CSVEGGRTAYNEQYF. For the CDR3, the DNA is TGCAGCGTTGAAGGAGGGAGAACCGCCTACAATGAGCAGTACTTC.

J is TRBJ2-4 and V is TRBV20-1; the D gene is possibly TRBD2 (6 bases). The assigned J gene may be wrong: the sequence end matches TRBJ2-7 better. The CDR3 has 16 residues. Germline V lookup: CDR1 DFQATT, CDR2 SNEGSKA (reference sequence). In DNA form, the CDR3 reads TGCAGTGCTAGATTCCGTGCCGGGAGAAGTTCCTACGAGCAGTACTTC. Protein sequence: CSARFRAGRSSYEQYF.

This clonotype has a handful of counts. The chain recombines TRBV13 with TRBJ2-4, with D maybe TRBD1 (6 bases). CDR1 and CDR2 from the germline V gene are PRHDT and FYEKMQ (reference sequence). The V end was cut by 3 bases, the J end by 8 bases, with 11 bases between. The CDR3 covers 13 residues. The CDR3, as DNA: TGTGCCAGCAGCTTTAAGGGGGAAGACATTCAGTACTTC. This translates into CASSFKGEDIQYF.

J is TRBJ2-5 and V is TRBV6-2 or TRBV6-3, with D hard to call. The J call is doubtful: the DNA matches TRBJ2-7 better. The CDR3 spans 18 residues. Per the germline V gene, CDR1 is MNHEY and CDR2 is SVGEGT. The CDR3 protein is CASTKKVIGLALQNEQYF. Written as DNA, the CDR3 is TGTGCCAGCACCAAGAAAGTAATCGGTCTCGCGCTTCAGAACGAGCAGTACTTC.